Listed below are T cell receptor beta chains from one sample, sequenced in a study of cytomegalovirus exposure and HLA in healthy donors. The assay was immunoSEQ multiplex PCR, and TCRdb's table has in-frame clones only and misses some. The sample records about 190,000 clones, over 9.5% being singletons. The sequencing sample was made of PBMCs. The source is a man aged 50 to 59 in good health and CMV-seropositive. Each CDR3 is given with its conserved first and last residue. A D gene is named only where the DNA matches it firmly. A clone size is listed for some rows: how often the clone was seen (once, few, many), or a class if it is expanded.

j_gene: TRBJ2-5; abundance: NA; d_gene: TRBD2; v_gene: TRBV4-1; CDR3nt: TGCGCCAGCAGCCAAGACCTTAGCGGGGGGGCGACCCAGTACTTC; CDR3aa: CASSQDLSGGATQYF
j_gene: TRBJ1-2; abundance: NA; d_gene: NA; v_gene: TRBV4-1; CDR3nt: TGCGCCAGCAGCCAAGAAGGTCCCCGAACTAATGGCTACACCTTC; CDR3aa: CASSQEGPRTNGYTF
j_gene: TRBJ1-2; abundance: few; d_gene: NA; v_gene: TRBV25-1; CDR3nt: TGTGCCAGCAGTGAATTGGGCAGTCCCGGCTACACCTTC; CDR3aa: CASSELGSPGYTF
j_gene: TRBJ2-5; abundance: few; d_gene: NA; v_gene: TRBV5-6; CDR3nt: TGTGCCAGCAGCTTCCTCCCTTACCAAGAGACCCAGTACTTC; CDR3aa: CASSFLPYQETQYF
j_gene: TRBJ2-6; abundance: NA; d_gene: NA; v_gene: TRBV5-1; CDR3nt: TGCGCCAGCAGCTTGGCTGGGCAGTACTCTGGGGCCAACGTCCTGACTTTC; CDR3aa: CASSLAGQYSGANVLTF
j_gene: TRBJ2-3; abundance: few; d_gene: TRBD1; v_gene: TRBV7-2; CDR3nt: TGTGCCAGCAGCTTAGATGGGACAGGGATGGATACGCAGTATTTT; CDR3aa: CASSLDGTGMDTQYF
j_gene: TRBJ1-2; abundance: few; d_gene: NA; v_gene: TRBV9; CDR3nt: TGTGCCAGCAGCGTAGGGGACTTAATAGGAGGCTACACCTTC; CDR3aa: CASSVGDLIGGYTF
j_gene: TRBJ2-2; abundance: NA; d_gene: NA; v_gene: TRBV7-9; CDR3nt: TGTGCCAGCAGCTTATTCCTTCTGAACACCGGGGAGCTGTTTTTT; CDR3aa: CASSLFLLNTGELFF
j_gene: TRBJ2-1; abundance: few; d_gene: TRBD1; v_gene: TRBV7-9; CDR3nt: TGTGCCAGCAGCTTTCCTACCGGGACAGGGAGGGATGAGCAGTTCTTC; CDR3aa: CASSFPTGTGRDEQFF
j_gene: TRBJ1-2; abundance: few; d_gene: NA; v_gene: TRBV29-1; CDR3nt: TGCAGCGTGAAGACAGGAAGCAACTATGGCTACACCTTC; CDR3aa: CSVKTGSNYGYTF
j_gene: TRBJ2-7; abundance: NA; d_gene: TRBD1; v_gene: TRBV5-6; CDR3nt: TGTGCCAGCAGCTTGGTCTCATCGGGACAGTCCTACGAGCAGTACTTC; CDR3aa: CASSLVSSGQSYEQYF
j_gene: TRBJ2-7; abundance: NA; d_gene: TRBD2; v_gene: TRBV30; CDR3nt: TGTGCCTGGGAGACTAGCGGGGGGTCCTACGAGCAGTACTTC; CDR3aa: CAWETSGGSYEQYF
j_gene: TRBJ2-7; abundance: NA; d_gene: NA; v_gene: TRBV30; CDR3nt: TGTGCCTGGAGTTTAGGGGGTACCTACGAGCAGTACTTC; CDR3aa: CAWSLGGTYEQYF
j_gene: TRBJ1-1; abundance: few; d_gene: NA; v_gene: TRBV2; CDR3nt: TGTGCCAGTAAAAACAGGGATCAAAACACTGAAGCTTTCTTT; CDR3aa: CASKNRDQNTEAFF
j_gene: TRBJ2-3; abundance: few; d_gene: TRBD2; v_gene: TRBV4-1; CDR3nt: TGCGCCAGCAGGACTAGCGGGGGGGCCAGTGATACGCAGTATTTT; CDR3aa: CASRTSGGASDTQYF
j_gene: TRBJ1-2; abundance: few; d_gene: TRBD1; v_gene: TRBV19; CDR3nt: TGTGCCAGTAGTAGGGGACAGGGAGGATATGGCTACACCTTC; CDR3aa: CASSRGQGGYGYTF
j_gene: TRBJ2-7; abundance: NA; d_gene: TRBD1; v_gene: TRBV19; CDR3nt: TGTGCCAGTAGTAGGCCGGGACAGGGTTTCTACGAGCAGTACTTC; CDR3aa: CASSRPGQGFYEQYF
j_gene: TRBJ2-7; abundance: few; d_gene: TRBD1; v_gene: TRBV2; CDR3nt: TGTGCCACCACCGACAGGGGGCGATACGAGCAGTACTTC; CDR3aa: CATTDRGRYEQYF
j_gene: TRBJ2-1; abundance: NA; d_gene: TRBD1; v_gene: TRBV19; CDR3nt: TGTGCCAGTAGTACACAGGGGGCGCGGCATGAGCAGTTCTTC; CDR3aa: CASSTQGARHEQFF
j_gene: TRBJ1-6; abundance: few; d_gene: NA; v_gene: TRBV7-6; CDR3nt: TGTGCCAGCAGCCCGACCCCACAGGGTTCTAAATCACCCCTCCACTTT; CDR3aa: CASSPTPQGSKSPLHF
j_gene: TRBJ1-5; abundance: few; d_gene: NA; v_gene: TRBV6-1; CDR3nt: TGTGCCAGCAGTGGTAGTGGGAGTAGCAATCAGCCCCAGCATTTT; CDR3aa: CASSGSGSSNQPQHF
j_gene: TRBJ1-1; abundance: NA; d_gene: NA; v_gene: TRBV7-7; CDR3nt: TGTGCCAGCAGCCTTACAAGGAACACTGAAGCTTTCTTT; CDR3aa: CASSLTRNTEAFF
j_gene: TRBJ1-1; abundance: NA; d_gene: NA; v_gene: TRBV7-9; CDR3nt: TGTGCCAGCAGCCCGCTAGACACTGAAGCTTTCTTT; CDR3aa: CASSPLDTEAFF
j_gene: TRBJ2-2; abundance: NA; d_gene: NA; v_gene: TRBV5-1; CDR3nt: TGCGCCAGCAGCTTGAACAGGGCTGACACCGGGGAGCTGTTTTTT; CDR3aa: CASSLNRADTGELFF
j_gene: TRBJ2-1; abundance: NA; d_gene: NA; v_gene: TRBV14; CDR3nt: TGTGCCAGCAGCCGACTAAGCTCCTACAATGAGCAGTTCTTC; CDR3aa: CASSRLSSYNEQFF
j_gene: TRBJ2-3; abundance: few; d_gene: NA; v_gene: TRBV29-1; CDR3nt: TGCAGCGTTGAAGATCAGTGGAGGGTTGGCACAGATACGCAGTATTTT; CDR3aa: CSVEDQWRVGTDTQYF
j_gene: TRBJ2-5; abundance: few; d_gene: NA; v_gene: TRBV6-5; CDR3nt: TGTGCCAGCAGTTACCAGACAGGATCCCAAGAGACCCAGTACTTC; CDR3aa: CASSYQTGSQETQYF
j_gene: TRBJ1-2; abundance: NA; d_gene: NA; v_gene: TRBV9; CDR3nt: TGTGCCAGCAGCGTAGGGGAGGGGGTGGGATATGGCTACACCTTC; CDR3aa: CASSVGEGVGYGYTF
j_gene: TRBJ1-1; abundance: NA; d_gene: NA; v_gene: TRBV5-5; CDR3nt: TGTGCCAGCAGCTTGGTGACAGTTGGGGCTTTCTTT; CDR3aa: CASSLVTVGAFF
j_gene: TRBJ2-3; abundance: few; d_gene: NA; v_gene: TRBV7-9; CDR3nt: TGTGCCAGCACCGGAACAGGGTTGGGCACAGATACGCAGTATTTT; CDR3aa: CASTGTGLGTDTQYF
j_gene: TRBJ2-3; abundance: NA; d_gene: TRBD2; v_gene: TRBV6-6; CDR3nt: TGTGCCAGCAGAAAGGGACTAGCGGGGGAAGATACGCAGTATTTT; CDR3aa: CASRKGLAGEDTQYF
j_gene: TRBJ2-2; abundance: NA; d_gene: NA; v_gene: TRBV2; CDR3nt: TGTGCCAGCAGCTCCCGACTAAAGAACACCGGGGAGCTGTTTTTT; CDR3aa: CASSSRLKNTGELFF
j_gene: TRBJ2-3; abundance: NA; d_gene: TRBD2; v_gene: TRBV2; CDR3nt: TGTGCCAGCAGTGTAGGAGCGGGGGGTTCAGATACGCAGTATTTT; CDR3aa: CASSVGAGGSDTQYF
j_gene: TRBJ2-2; abundance: NA; d_gene: NA; v_gene: TRBV7-2; CDR3nt: TGTGCCAGCACACTTAGGAGGGGAAACGGGGAGCTGTTTTTT; CDR3aa: CASTLRRGNGELFF
j_gene: TRBJ2-7; abundance: NA; d_gene: NA; v_gene: TRBV6-6; CDR3nt: TGTGCCAGCAGTTACCCCGGGACCTACGAGCAGTACTTC; CDR3aa: CASSYPGTYEQYF
j_gene: TRBJ1-6; abundance: NA; d_gene: TRBD1; v_gene: TRBV7-9; CDR3nt: TGTGCCAGCAGCTTAGCGGGGACAGCAAATTCACCCCTCCACTTT; CDR3aa: CASSLAGTANSPLHF
j_gene: TRBJ2-7; abundance: few; d_gene: TRBD2; v_gene: TRBV30; CDR3nt: TGTGCCTGGGAGCGGGGGACGACCTACGAGCAGTACTTC; CDR3aa: CAWERGTTYEQYF
j_gene: TRBJ1-1; abundance: few; d_gene: NA; v_gene: TRBV29-1; CDR3nt: TGCAGCGTTTCCGGACAGCTGAACACTGAAGCTTTCTTT; CDR3aa: CSVSGQLNTEAFF
j_gene: TRBJ2-3; abundance: NA; d_gene: NA; v_gene: TRBV5-1; CDR3nt: TGCGCCAGCAGCTTGAGCCGGGTGGTAGATACGCAGTATTTT; CDR3aa: CASSLSRVVDTQYF
j_gene: TRBJ2-7; abundance: NA; d_gene: TRBD1; v_gene: TRBV5-8; CDR3nt: TGTGCCAGCAGCTCGAGGTTCGGGACAGGCATCCACGAGCAGTACTTC; CDR3aa: CASSSRFGTGIHEQYF
j_gene: TRBJ1-6; abundance: few; d_gene: TRBD1; v_gene: TRBV7-9; CDR3nt: TGTGCCAGCAGCTTACCCCGGGACAGGGATAATTCACCCCTCCACTTT; CDR3aa: CASSLPRDRDNSPLHF
j_gene: TRBJ2-5; abundance: NA; d_gene: TRBD1; v_gene: TRBV15; CDR3nt: TGTGCCACCACCACGAGCGGGACAGGGGGCCGGGAGACCCAGTACTTC; CDR3aa: CATTTSGTGGRETQYF
j_gene: TRBJ1-2; abundance: NA; d_gene: NA; v_gene: TRBV5-6; CDR3nt: TGTGCCAGCAGCCGGGACATAAGAGGCTATGGCTACACCTTC; CDR3aa: CASSRDIRGYGYTF
j_gene: TRBJ1-2; abundance: few; d_gene: NA; v_gene: TRBV7-8; CDR3nt: TGTGCCAGCAGCCCCCGCCAGGGGAACAACTATGGCTACACCTTC; CDR3aa: CASSPRQGNNYGYTF
j_gene: TRBJ1-5; abundance: NA; d_gene: NA; v_gene: TRBV6-1; CDR3nt: TGTGCCAGCAGCGCCGGGAGGGGTCGCAATCAGCCCCAGCATTTT; CDR3aa: CASSAGRGRNQPQHF
j_gene: TRBJ2-3; abundance: few; d_gene: NA; v_gene: TRBV6-5; CDR3nt: TGTGCCAGCAGTTACCCGGGACACCCTGAGGGTACGCAGTATTTT; CDR3aa: CASSYPGHPEGTQYF
j_gene: TRBJ2-3; abundance: few; d_gene: NA; v_gene: TRBV4-3; CDR3nt: TGCGCCAGCAGCCAACAAGCCAGCACAGATACGCAGTATTTT; CDR3aa: CASSQQASTDTQYF
j_gene: TRBJ2-1; abundance: NA; d_gene: TRBD2; v_gene: TRBV27; CDR3nt: TGTGCCAGCAGTTCGGGACTAAACCCCGTCGGTGAGCAGTTCTTC; CDR3aa: CASSSGLNPVGEQFF
j_gene: TRBJ1-6; abundance: few; d_gene: TRBD1; v_gene: TRBV11-2; CDR3nt: TGTGCCAGCAGCTTAGTGGGGACAGGTGATCTCCACTTT; CDR3aa: CASSLVGTGDLHF
j_gene: TRBJ1-1; abundance: many; d_gene: NA; v_gene: TRBV5-4; CDR3nt: TGTGCCAGCAGCTTCCGAGGCTATACTGAAGCTTTCTTT; CDR3aa: CASSFRGYTEAFF
j_gene: TRBJ2-7; abundance: few; d_gene: TRBD2; v_gene: TRBV7-9; CDR3nt: TGTGCCAGCAGCTTCCCGGGGGGACGGGAGCAGTACTTC; CDR3aa: CASSFPGGREQYF
j_gene: TRBJ2-7; abundance: few; d_gene: NA; v_gene: TRBV5-6; CDR3nt: TGTGCCAGCAGCTGGGGGACTGGGGTCGAGCAGTACTTC; CDR3aa: CASSWGTGVEQYF
j_gene: TRBJ2-3; abundance: NA; d_gene: NA; v_gene: TRBV7-3; CDR3nt: TGTGCCAGCAGCCTTCCTCGGGGGACGCAGTATTTT; CDR3aa: CASSLPRGTQYF